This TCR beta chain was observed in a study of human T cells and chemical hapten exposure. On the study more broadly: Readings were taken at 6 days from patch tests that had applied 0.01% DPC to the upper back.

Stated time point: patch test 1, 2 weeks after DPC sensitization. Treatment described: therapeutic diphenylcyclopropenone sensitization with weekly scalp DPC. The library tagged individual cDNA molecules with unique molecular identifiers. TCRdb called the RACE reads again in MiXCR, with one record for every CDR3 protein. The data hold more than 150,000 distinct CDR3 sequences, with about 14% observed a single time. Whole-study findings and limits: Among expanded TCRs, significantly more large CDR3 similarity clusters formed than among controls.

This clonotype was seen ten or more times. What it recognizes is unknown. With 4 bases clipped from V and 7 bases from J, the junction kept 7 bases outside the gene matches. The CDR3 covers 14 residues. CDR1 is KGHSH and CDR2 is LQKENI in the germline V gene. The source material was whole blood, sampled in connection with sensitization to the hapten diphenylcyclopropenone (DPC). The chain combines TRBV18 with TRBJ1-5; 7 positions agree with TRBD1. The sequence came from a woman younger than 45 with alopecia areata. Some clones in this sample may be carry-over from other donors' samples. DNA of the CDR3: TGTGCCAGCTCACTTGAGGGGGCCGAGCAGCCCCAGCATTTT. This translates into CASSLEGAEQPQHF. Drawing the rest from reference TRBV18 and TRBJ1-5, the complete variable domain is NAGVMQNPRHLVRRRGQEARLRCSPMKGHSHVYWYRQLPEEGLKFMVYLQKENIIDESGMPKERFSAEFPKEGPSILRIQQVVRGDSAAYFCASSLEGAEQPQHFGDGTRLSIL.